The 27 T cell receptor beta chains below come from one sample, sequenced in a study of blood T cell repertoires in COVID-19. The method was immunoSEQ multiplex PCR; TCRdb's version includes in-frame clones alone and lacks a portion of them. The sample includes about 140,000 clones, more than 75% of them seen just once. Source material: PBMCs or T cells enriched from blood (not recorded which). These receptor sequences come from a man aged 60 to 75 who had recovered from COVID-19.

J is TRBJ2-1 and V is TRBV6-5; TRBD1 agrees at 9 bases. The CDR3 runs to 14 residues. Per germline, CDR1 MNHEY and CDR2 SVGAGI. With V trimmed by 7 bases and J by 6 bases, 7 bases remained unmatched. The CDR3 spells CASMAGTGRNEQFF. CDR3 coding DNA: TGTGCCAGCATGGCCGGGACAGGGCGCAATGAGCAGTTCTTC.

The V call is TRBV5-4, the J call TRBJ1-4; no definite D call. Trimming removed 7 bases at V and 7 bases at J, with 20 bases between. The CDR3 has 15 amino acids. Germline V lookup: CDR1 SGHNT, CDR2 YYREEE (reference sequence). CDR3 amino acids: CASGIKTGSGEKLFF. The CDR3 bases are TGTGCCAGCGGAATTAAGACCGGATCGGGTGAAAAACTGTTTTTT.

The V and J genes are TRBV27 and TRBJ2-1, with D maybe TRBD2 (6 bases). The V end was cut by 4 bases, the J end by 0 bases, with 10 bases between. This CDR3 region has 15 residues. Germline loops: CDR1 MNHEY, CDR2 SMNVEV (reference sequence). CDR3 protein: CASSSLGGSYNEQFF. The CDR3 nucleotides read TGTGCCAGCAGTTCCCTCGGGGGCTCCTACAATGAGCAGTTCTTC.

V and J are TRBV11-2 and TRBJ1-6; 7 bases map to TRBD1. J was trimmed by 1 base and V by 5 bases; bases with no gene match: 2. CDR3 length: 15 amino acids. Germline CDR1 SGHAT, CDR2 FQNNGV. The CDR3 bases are TGTGCCAGCAGCCCAGGGGGTTCCTATAATTCACCCCTCCACTTT. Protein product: CASSPGGSYNSPLHF. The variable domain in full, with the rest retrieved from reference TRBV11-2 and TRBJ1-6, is EAGVAQSPRYKIIEKRQSVAFWCNPISGHATLYWYQQILGQGPKLLIQFQNNGVVDDSQLPKDRFSAERLKGVDSTLKIQPAKLEDSAVYLCASSPGGSYNSPLHFGNGTRLTVT.

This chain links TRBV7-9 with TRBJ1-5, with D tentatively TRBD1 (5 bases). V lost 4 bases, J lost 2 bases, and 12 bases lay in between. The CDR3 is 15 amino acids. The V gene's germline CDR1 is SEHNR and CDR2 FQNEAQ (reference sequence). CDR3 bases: TGTGCCAGCAGCTCCTCGGGGGTTGGCAATCAGCCCCAGCATTTT. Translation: CASSSSGVGNQPQHF. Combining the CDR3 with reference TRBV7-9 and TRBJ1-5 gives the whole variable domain DTGVSQNPRHKITKRGQNVTFRCDPISEHNRLYWYRQTLGQGPEFLTYFQNEAQLEKSRLLSDRFSAERPKGSFSTLEIQRTEQGDSAMYLCASSSSGVGNQPQHFGDGTRLSIL.

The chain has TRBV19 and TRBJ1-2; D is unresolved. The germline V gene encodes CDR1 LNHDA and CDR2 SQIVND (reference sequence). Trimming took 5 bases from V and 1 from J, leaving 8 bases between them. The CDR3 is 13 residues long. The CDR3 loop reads CASSLRGNYGYTF. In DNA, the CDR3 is TGTGCCAGTAGTCTCCGGGGTAACTATGGCTACACCTTC.

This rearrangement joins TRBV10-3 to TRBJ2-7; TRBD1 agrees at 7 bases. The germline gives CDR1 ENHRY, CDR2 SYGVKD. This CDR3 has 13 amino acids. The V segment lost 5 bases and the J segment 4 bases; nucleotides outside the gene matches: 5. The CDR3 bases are TGTGCCATCAGTCCGACAGGGTTGTACGAGCAGTACTTC. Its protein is CAISPTGLYEQYF.

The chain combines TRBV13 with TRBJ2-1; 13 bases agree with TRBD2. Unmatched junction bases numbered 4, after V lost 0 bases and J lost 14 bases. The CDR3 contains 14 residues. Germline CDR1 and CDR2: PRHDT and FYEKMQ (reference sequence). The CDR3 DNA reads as TGTGCCAGCAGCTTAGGTACTAGCGGGAGGGTTGAGTTCTTC. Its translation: CASSLGTSGRVEFF.

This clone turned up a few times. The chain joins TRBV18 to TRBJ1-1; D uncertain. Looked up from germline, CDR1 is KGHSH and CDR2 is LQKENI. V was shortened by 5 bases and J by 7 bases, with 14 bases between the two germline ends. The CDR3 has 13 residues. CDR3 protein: CASSSPRSHEAFF. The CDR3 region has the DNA TGTGCCAGCTCATCCCCCCGGTCTCATGAAGCTTTCTTT. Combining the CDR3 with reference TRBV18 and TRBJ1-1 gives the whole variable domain NAGVMQNPRHLVRRRGQEARLRCSPMKGHSHVYWYRQLPEEGLKFMVYLQKENIIDESGMPKERFSAEFPKEGPSILRIQQVVRGDSAAYFCASSSPRSHEAFFGQGTRLTVV.

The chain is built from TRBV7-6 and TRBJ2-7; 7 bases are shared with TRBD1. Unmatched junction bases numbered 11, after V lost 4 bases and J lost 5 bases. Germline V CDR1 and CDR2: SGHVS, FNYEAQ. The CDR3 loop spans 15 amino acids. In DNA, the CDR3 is TGTGCCAGCAGCTCCCCTCAGACAGGGAACAACGAGCAGTACTTC. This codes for CASSSPQTGNNEQYF.

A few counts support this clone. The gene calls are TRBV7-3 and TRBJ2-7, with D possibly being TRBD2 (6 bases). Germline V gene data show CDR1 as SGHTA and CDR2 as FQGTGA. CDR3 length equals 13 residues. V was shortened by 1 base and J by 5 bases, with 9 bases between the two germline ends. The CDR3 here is CASSLSGGDEQYF. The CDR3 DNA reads TGTGCCAGCAGCTTAAGTGGCGGGGACGAGCAGTACTTC.

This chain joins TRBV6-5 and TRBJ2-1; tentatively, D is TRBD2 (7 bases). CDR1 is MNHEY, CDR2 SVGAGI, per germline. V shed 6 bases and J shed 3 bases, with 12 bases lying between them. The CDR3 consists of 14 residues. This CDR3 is CASSPGGVYNEQFF. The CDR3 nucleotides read TGTGCCAGCAGCCCGGGGGGCGTCTACAATGAGCAGTTCTTC.

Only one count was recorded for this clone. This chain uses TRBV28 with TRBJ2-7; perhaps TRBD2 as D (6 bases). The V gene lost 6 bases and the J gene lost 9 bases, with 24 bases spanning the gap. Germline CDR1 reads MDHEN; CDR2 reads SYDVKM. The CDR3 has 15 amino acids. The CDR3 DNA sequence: TGTGCCAGCAGCCGCAGCGGGCCGGCAAGTGGGTGGCAGTACTTC. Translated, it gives CASSRSGPASGWQYF.

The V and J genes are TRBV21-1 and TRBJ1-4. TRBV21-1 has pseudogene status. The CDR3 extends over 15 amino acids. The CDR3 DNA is TGTGCCAGCAGCCTTGGGGGGGGTAGGAGTGAAAAACTGTTTTTT. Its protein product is CASSLGGGRSEKLFF.

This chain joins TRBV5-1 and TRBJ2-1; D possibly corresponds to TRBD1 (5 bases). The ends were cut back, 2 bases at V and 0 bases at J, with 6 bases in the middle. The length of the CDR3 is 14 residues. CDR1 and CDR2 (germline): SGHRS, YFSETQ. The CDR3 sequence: CASSLQDSYNEQFF. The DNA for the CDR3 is TGCGCCAGCAGCTTACAGGACTCCTACAATGAGCAGTTCTTC.

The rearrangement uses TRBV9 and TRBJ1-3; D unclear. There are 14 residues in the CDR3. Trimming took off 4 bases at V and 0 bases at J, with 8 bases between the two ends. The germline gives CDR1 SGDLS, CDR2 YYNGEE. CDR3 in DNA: TGTGCCAGCAGCCCACACCACTCTGGAAACACCATATATTTT. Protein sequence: CASSPHHSGNTIYF.

CDR3 bases: TGTGCCAGCCAGAGACAGACGAACACCGGGGAGCTGTTTTTT. Its translation: CASQRQTNTGELFF. The chain joins TRBV2 to TRBJ2-2; D is possibly TRBD1 (5 bases). V was cut by 8 bases and J by 0 bases, with 10 bases left in between. CDR3 length equals 14 residues. Germline CDR1 reads SNHLY; CDR2 reads FYNNEI.

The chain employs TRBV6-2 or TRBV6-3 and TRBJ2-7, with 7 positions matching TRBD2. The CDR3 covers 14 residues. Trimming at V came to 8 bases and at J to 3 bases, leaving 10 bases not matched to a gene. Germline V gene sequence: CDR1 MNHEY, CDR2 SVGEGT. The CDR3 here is CASRWGGSNYEQYF. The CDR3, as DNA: TGTGCCAGCCGTTGGGGGGGATCCAACTACGAGCAGTACTTC.

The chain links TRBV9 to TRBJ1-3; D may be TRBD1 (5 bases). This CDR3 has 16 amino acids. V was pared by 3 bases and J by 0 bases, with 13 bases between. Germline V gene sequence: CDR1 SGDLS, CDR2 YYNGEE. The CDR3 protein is CASSALGLDSGNTIYF. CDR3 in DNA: TGTGCCAGCAGCGCACTGGGACTTGACTCTGGAAACACCATATATTTT.

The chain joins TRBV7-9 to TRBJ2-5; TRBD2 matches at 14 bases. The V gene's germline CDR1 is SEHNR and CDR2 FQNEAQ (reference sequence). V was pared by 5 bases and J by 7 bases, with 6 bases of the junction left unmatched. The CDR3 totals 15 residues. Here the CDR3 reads CASSPGTSGGGTQYF. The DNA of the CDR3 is TGTGCCAGCAGCCCCGGGACTAGCGGGGGAGGGACCCAGTACTTC.

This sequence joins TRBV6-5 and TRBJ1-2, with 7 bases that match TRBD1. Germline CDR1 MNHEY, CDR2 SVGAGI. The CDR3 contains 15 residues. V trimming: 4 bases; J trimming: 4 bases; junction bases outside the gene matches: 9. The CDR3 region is CASSSWDSGSYGYTF. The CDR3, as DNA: TGTGCCAGCAGTTCCTGGGACAGCGGGTCCTATGGCTACACCTTC.

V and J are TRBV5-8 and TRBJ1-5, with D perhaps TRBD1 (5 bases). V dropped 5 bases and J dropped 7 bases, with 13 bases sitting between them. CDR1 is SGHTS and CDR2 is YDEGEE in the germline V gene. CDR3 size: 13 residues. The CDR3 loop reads CASSQGLGQPQHF. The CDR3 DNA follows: TGTGCCAGCAGTCAGGGTCTCGGGCAGCCCCAGCATTTT.

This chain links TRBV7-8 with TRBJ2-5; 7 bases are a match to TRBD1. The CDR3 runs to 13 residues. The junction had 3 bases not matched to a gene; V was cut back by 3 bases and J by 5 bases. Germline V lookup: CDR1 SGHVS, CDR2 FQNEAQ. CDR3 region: CASSFNRGETQYF. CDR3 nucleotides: TGTGCCAGCAGCTTTAACAGGGGCGAGACCCAGTACTTC.

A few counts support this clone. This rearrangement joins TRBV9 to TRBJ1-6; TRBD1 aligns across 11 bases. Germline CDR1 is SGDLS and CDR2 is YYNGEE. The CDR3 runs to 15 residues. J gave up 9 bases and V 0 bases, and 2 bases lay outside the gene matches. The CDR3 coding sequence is TGTGCCAGCAGCGTAGACGGGACAGGGGGTTCACCCCTCCACTTT. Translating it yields CASSVDGTGGSPLHF.

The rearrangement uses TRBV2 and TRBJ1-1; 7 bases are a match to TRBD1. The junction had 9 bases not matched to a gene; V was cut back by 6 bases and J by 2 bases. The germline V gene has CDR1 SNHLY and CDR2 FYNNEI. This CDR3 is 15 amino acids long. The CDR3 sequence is CASRPRTGTNTEAFF. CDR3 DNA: TGTGCCAGCAGACCCCGGACAGGAACTAACACTGAAGCTTTCTTT.

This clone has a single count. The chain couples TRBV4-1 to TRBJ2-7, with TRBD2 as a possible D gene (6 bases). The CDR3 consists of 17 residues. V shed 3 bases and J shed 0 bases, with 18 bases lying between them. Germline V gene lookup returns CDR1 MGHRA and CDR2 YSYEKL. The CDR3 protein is CASSHLTGTGSSYEQYF. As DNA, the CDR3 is TGCGCCAGCAGCCATCTTACCGGGACTGGGAGCTCCTACGAGCAGTACTTC.

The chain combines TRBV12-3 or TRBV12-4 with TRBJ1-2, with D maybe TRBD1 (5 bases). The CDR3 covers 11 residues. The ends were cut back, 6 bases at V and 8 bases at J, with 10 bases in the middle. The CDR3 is CASSRASGYTF. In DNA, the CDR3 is TGTGCCAGCAGCAGGGCTTCCGGCTACACCTTC.